The entry that follows covers one TCR beta chain sequence. Its antigen is as yet unknown. At one end the junction does not follow the germline gene, possibly because of a read error. This sample was taken from a study of T cells in Graves' hyperthyroidism and ophthalmopathy. Study-wide results and limits: Blood shared most expanded thyroid clonotypes above 0.001. Before onset, by a median of about seven months, the model predicted ophthalmopathy.

Germline-derived CDR1 and CDR2 are DFQATT and SNEGSKA (reference sequence). The CDR3 spans 11 residues. Amplification of TCR beta CDR3 regions was performed using RNA transcripts as template. HTBI primers drove first-round RT-PCR of the TCR CDR3. TCRdb re-called the multiplex PCR reads with MiXCR, one entry per CDR3 protein. The table records more than 500,000 distinct CDR3 sequences, 46% of them present only once. Thyroid ultrasound, orbital computed tomography, clinical symptoms, and serum thyroxine and TRAb underpinned diagnoses. The receptor was isolated from an adult woman with Graves' disease, either hyperthyroidism or ophthalmopathy (not recorded which). The sample consisted of peripheral blood or thyroid tissue (not recorded which). The chain links TRBV20-1 to TRBJ1-6; 8 bases align to TRBD1. The CDR3 is CSAPRGPPLHF. For the CDR3, the DNA is TGCAGTGCTCCCAGGGGGCCACCACTCCACTTT.